The rows below give T cell receptor beta chains drawn from one sample of a study of T cell responses to AZD1222 COVID-19 vaccine. Clones were sequenced by immunoSEQ multiplex PCR, and TCRdb holds only the in-frame ones, with some missing. The table shows around 200,000 clones, with 80% to 90% occurring only once. Sequenced here: peripheral blood, sampled on day 0 of AZD1222 vaccination. The receptors derive from an adult in good health. CDR3s include the opening cysteine and the closing phenylalanine or tryptophan. The order of the fields is J gene, D gene, V gene, clone size, CDR3 protein, CDR3 DNA. The D gene is left open where the match is weak. Rows give clone size only sometimes, using once, few, many, or a class for an expanded clone.

>TRBJ1-5|.|TRBV19|.
CATTSLGDPNQPQHF
TGTGCCACTACCTCCCTCGGGGACCCCAATCAGCCCCAGCATTTT
>TRBJ2-1|TRBD1|TRBV4-1|.
CASSQVGQINNEQFF
TGCGCCAGCAGCCAAGTGGGACAGATCAACAATGAGCAGTTCTTC
>TRBJ1-2|TRBD1|TRBV9|.
CASSVGEGQGGLSGYTF
TGTGCCAGCAGCGTTGGAGAGGGACAGGGAGGGTTAAGCGGCTACACCTTC
>TRBJ1-2|TRBD1|TRBV27|once
CASSLSAGGNYGYTF
TGTGCCAGCAGTTTATCCGCAGGGGGAAACTATGGCTACACCTTC
>TRBJ1-6|.|TRBV14|.
CASSQDLPGWNSPLHF
TGTGCCAGCAGCCAAGACTTACCAGGGTGGAATTCACCCCTCCACTTT
>TRBJ2-7|TRBD1|TRBV5-1|.
CASSLDRGNEQYF
TGCGCCAGCAGCTTGGACAGGGGGAACGAGCAGTACTTC
>TRBJ2-5|TRBD1|TRBV4-1|.
CASSLLGQAQETQYF
TGCGCCAGCAGCCTACTCGGACAGGCCCAAGAGACCCAGTACTTC
>TRBJ2-7|TRBD1|TRBV4-2|.
CASSHFGTGDNEQYF
TGTGCCAGCAGCCACTTCGGGACAGGGGATAACGAGCAGTACTTC
>TRBJ1-1|TRBD1|TRBV7-3|.
CASTPPGQGPNTEAFF
TGTGCCAGCACCCCACCGGGACAGGGACCGAACACTGAAGCTTTCTTT
>TRBJ1-4|.|TRBV9|.
CASSVDVQDEKLFF
TGTGCCAGCAGCGTAGATGTACAGGATGAAAAACTGTTTTTT
>TRBJ2-1|TRBD1|TRBV5-1|.
CASSLAGQGAFF
TGCGCCAGCAGCCTGGCCGGGCAGGGGGCTTTCTTC
>TRBJ2-7|TRBD1|TRBV5-4|.
CASSGTDYEQYF
TGTGCCAGCAGCGGGACAGACTACGAGCAGTACTTC
>TRBJ1-5|.|TRBV2|.
CASSETVRGANQPQHF
TGTGCCAGCAGTGAAACGGTAAGAGGGGCTAATCAGCCCCAGCATTTT
>TRBJ1-2|.|TRBV28|.
CASSSSGVYGYTF
TGTGCCAGCAGTTCCTCCGGAGTCTATGGCTACACCTTC
>TRBJ1-2|.|TRBV5-5|.
CASSLGTTYGYTF
TGTGCCAGCAGCTTGGGGACTACCTATGGCTACACCTTC
>TRBJ2-1|TRBD2|TRBV27|.
CASSPSGGYNEQFF
TGTGCCAGCAGCCCTAGCGGGGGGTACAATGAGCAGTTCTTC
>TRBJ1-5|TRBD1|TRBV6-5|.
CASSAGTGGDQPQHF
TGTGCCAGCAGCGCCGGGACAGGGGGCGATCAGCCCCAGCATTTT
>TRBJ2-3|.|TRBV25-1|.
CASSEPAVNTQYF
TGTGCCAGCAGTGAGCCAGCGGTGAATACGCAGTATTTT
>TRBJ1-5|.|TRBV6-5|.
CASTPREGGNQPQHF
TGTGCCAGCACCCCGAGGGAAGGTGGCAATCAGCCCCAGCATTTT
>TRBJ2-2|.|TRBV19|.
CASSIQGTGGELFF
TGTGCCAGTTCTATCCAGGGGACCGGCGGGGAGCTGTTTTTT
>TRBJ2-1|TRBD1|TRBV7-9|.
CASSLGPGGLVDNEQFF
TGTGCCAGCAGCTTAGGTCCAGGGGGATTGGTGGACAATGAGCAGTTCTTC
>TRBJ2-7|.|TRBV4-2|.
CASTQDGGGTPYEQYF
TGTGCCAGCACCCAAGATGGTGGGGGTACCCCCTACGAGCAGTACTTC
>TRBJ1-1|.|TRBV11-2|once
CASSFGAGTEAFF
TGTGCCAGCAGCTTTGGGGCAGGCACTGAAGCTTTCTTT
>TRBJ1-5|.|TRBV30|.
CAWRGMGAWDQPQHF
TGTGCCTGGAGGGGGATGGGGGCTTGGGATCAGCCCCAGCATTTT
>TRBJ2-7|TRBD2|TRBV20-1|once
CSASSAGGYEQYF
TGCAGTGCTAGTAGCGCGGGGGGCTACGAGCAGTACTTC
>TRBJ1-1|.|TRBV18|once
CASSRRDVEAFF
TGTGCCAGCTCCCGGAGGGACGTGGAAGCTTTCTTT
>TRBJ2-3|TRBD2|TRBV27|once
CASSLYPAGATDTQYF
TGTGCCAGCAGTTTATATCCAGCGGGGGCCACAGATACGCAGTATTTT
>TRBJ1-5|.|TRBV28|.
CASDQFSTLSQPQHF
TGTGCCAGCGATCAGTTTTCCACTTTGTCTCAGCCCCAGCATTTT
>TRBJ1-2|.|TRBV29-1|.
CSVAGSNYGYTF
TGCAGCGTAGCCGGGAGCAACTATGGCTACACCTTC
>TRBJ2-7|.|TRBV5-4|.
CASSPGGQIKAYEQYF
TGTGCCAGCAGCCCGGGGGGCCAGATAAAGGCCTACGAGCAGTACTTC
>TRBJ2-1|.|TRBV9|.
CASSGRGSSYNEQFF
TGTGCCAGCAGCGGCCGGGGGTCCTCCTACAATGAGCAGTTCTTC
>TRBJ2-7|TRBD1|TRBV6-1|.
CASSDDRDEQYF
TGTGCCAGCAGTGACGACAGGGACGAGCAGTACTTC
>TRBJ1-6|.|TRBV2|.
CASSESDPRAAPLHF
TGTGCCAGCAGTGAATCTGACCCCCGGGCCGCACCCCTCCACTTT
>TRBJ2-7|.|TRBV30|.
CAWSVGDNYEQYF
TGTGCCTGGAGTGTGGGGGACAACTACGAGCAGTACTTC
>TRBJ1-4|TRBD1|TRBV6-5|.
CASSINRGTNEKLFF
TGTGCCAGCAGTATTAACAGGGGAACTAATGAAAAACTGTTTTTT
>TRBJ1-6|.|TRBV19|.
CASSIVERGSPLHF
TGTGCCAGTAGTATTGTCGAAAGGGGCTCACCCCTCCACTTT
>TRBJ2-3|.|TRBV30|.
CAWRDKRQAIRGDTQYF
TGTGCCTGGAGGGATAAAAGACAGGCCATACGGGGAGATACGCAGTATTTT
>TRBJ1-4|TRBD1|TRBV19|once
CASRTGSNEKLFF
TGTGCCAGCCGGACAGGCTCTAATGAAAAACTGTTTTTT
>TRBJ2-7|.|TRBV29-1|.
CSVESPPYEQYF
TGCAGCGTTGAGAGTCCCCCCTACGAGCAGTACTTC
>TRBJ1-3|TRBD1|TRBV6-5|once
CASSGDRFSGNTIYF
TGTGCCAGCAGCGGGGACAGGTTCTCTGGAAACACCATATATTTT
>TRBJ1-4|TRBD1|TRBV19|.
CASSRGTGTTNEKLFF
TGTGCCAGTAGTCGCGGGACAGGGACAACTAATGAAAAACTGTTTTTT
>TRBJ1-4|.|TRBV2|.
CASREIATNEKLFF
TGTGCCAGCAGGGAGATCGCAACTAATGAAAAACTGTTTTTT
>TRBJ1-5|.|TRBV19|.
CASRTSAGNQPQHF
TGTGCCAGTAGAACTTCCGCGGGCAATCAGCCCCAGCATTTT
>TRBJ1-4|.|TRBV7-9|.
CASTESLGLGGEKLFF
TGTGCCAGCACCGAAAGCTTGGGACTGGGAGGCGAAAAACTGTTTTTT
>TRBJ1-6|TRBD1|TRBV7-9|.
CASSTDRDSPLHF
TGTGCCAGCAGCACCGACAGGGATTCACCCCTCCACTTT
>TRBJ1-2|TRBD1|TRBV6-5|.
CASSSTGFYGYTF
TGTGCCAGCAGTTCGACAGGGTTCTATGGCTACACCTTC
>TRBJ1-4|TRBD1|TRBV27|.
CASSLTYRGTNEKLFF
TGTGCCAGCAGTTTAACCTACAGGGGAACTAATGAAAAACTGTTTTTT
>TRBJ2-4|TRBD1|TRBV13|.
CASSKRQGGSKNIQYF
TGTGCCAGCAGCAAAAGACAGGGTGGGTCCAAAAACATTCAGTACTTC
>TRBJ1-1|.|TRBV10-3|.
CAIRTPGGNTEAFF
TGTGCCATCAGGACCCCCGGCGGTAACACTGAAGCTTTCTTT
>TRBJ1-1|.|TRBV4-1|.
CASSETGGRDEAFF
TGCGCCAGCAGTGAGACGGGGGGCCGAGATGAAGCTTTCTTT
>TRBJ2-7|.|TRBV29-1|.
CSVRPDFYEQYF
TGCAGCGTTCGGCCAGACTTCTACGAGCAGTACTTC
>TRBJ1-1|.|TRBV4-3|.
CASSQETGTHTEAFF
TGCGCCAGCAGCCAAGAGACAGGTACTCACACTGAAGCTTTCTTT
>TRBJ1-1|.|TRBV4-1|.
CASSPSGLGAFF
TGCGCCAGCAGCCCGTCTGGTCTCGGAGCTTTCTTT
>TRBJ1-1|.|TRBV2|.
CASHPRTFSMNTEAFF
TGTGCCAGCCACCCCCGGACCTTTTCCATGAACACTGAAGCTTTCTTT
>TRBJ2-2|TRBD2|TRBV5-1|.
CASSSLAGGNTGELFF
TGCGCCAGCAGTTCCCTAGCGGGGGGGAACACCGGGGAGCTGTTTTTT
>TRBJ2-7|TRBD1|TRBV7-9|.
CASSHFPTTGPYEQYF
TGTGCCAGCAGCCACTTCCCTACGACAGGGCCCTACGAGCAGTACTTC
>TRBJ2-1|.|TRBV7-3|.
CASSINLDSHNEQFF
TGTGCCAGCAGCATAAATCTCGACTCCCACAATGAGCAGTTCTTC